This section outlines one T cell receptor beta chain sequence together with its context. Its antigen is as yet unknown. The entirety of the isolated RNA underwent reverse transcription, so expressed TCRB transcripts were sequenced. Here immunoSEQ multiplex PCR was the method, and the copy in TCRdb shows in-frame clones only, minus some. The data hold about 240,000 clones, with about 14% observed a single time. V shed 7 bases, J shed 4 bases, and the junction held 5 bases outside the gene matches. CDR1 is SQVTM, CDR2 ANQGSEA, per germline. The CDR3 totals 12 residues. The data originate from a study of beta chain features in type 1 diabetes. Study-level points and caveats: Moderate but significant shortening of TCRB CDR3s was recorded in all four CD4+ subsets from Type 1 diabetes patients.

This TCR was sampled from a young man with type 1 diabetes. The material sequenced was naive CD4+ T cells from blood. The chain links TRBV29-1 to TRBJ2-7; TRBD1 aligns across 9 bases. This CDR3 is CSGQTGGYEQYF. The DNA of the CDR3 is TGCAGCGGCCAGACAGGGGGGTACGAGCAGTACTTC.